The source of this TCR beta chain is a study of cytomegalovirus exposure and HLA in healthy donors. Broader study findings: A later analysis reportedly found fewer N-insertions in an Asian-associated ancestry cluster than the approximately 660-donor mean.

Worth noting for this clone: Its specificity is not known.

Per the germline V gene, CDR1 is MNHEY and CDR2 is SMNVEV (reference sequence). The CDR3 is 17 amino acids. V was pared by 4 bases and J by 1 base, with 6 bases of the junction left unmatched. Use of 60 Vbeta and 13 Jbeta primers characterized the PCR. Sequencing was performed with immunoSEQ multiplex PCR; in TCRdb, only in-frame clones are kept and a portion is missing. Of around 200,000 clones listed, 70% are singletons. The chain uses TRBV27 and TRBJ2-6; TRBD1 agrees at 8 bases. The TCR comes from a man aged 40-49 years in good health and CMV-seropositive. The sequenced sample was PBMCs. The CDR3 nucleotides are TGTGCCAGCAGTTCGGACAGGGATAGATCTGGGGCCAACGTCCTGACTTTC. As protein: CASSSDRDRSGANVLTF. Filled out from reference TRBV27 and TRBJ2-6, the complete variable domain reads EAQVTQNPRYLITVTGKKLTVTCSQNMNHEYMSWYRQDPGLGLRQIYYSMNVEVTDKGDVPEGYKVSRKEKRNFPLILESPSPNQTSLYFCASSSDRDRSGANVLTFGAGSRLTVL.